This T cell receptor (beta chain) was sequenced in a study of blood T cell repertoires in COVID-19. For the study at large: Samples representing acute and convalescent COVID-19 were sourced from the United States, Italy and Spain.

Data came from immunoSEQ multiplex PCR; TCRdb stores just in-frame clones and leaves some out. The sample includes about 200,000 clones, 85% to 90% of them seen just once. CDR1 and CDR2 from the germline V gene are LNHDA and SQIVND (reference sequence). CDR3 length: 14 amino acids. V trimming: 5 bases; J trimming: 8 bases; junction bases outside the gene matches: 7. This receptor was taken from an older person with COVID-19, enrolled during active disease. Specimen: peripheral blood. J is TRBJ1-2 and V is TRBV19; 11 bases match TRBD1. The CDR3 protein is CASSEGQGVRGYTF. CDR3 bases: TGTGCCAGTAGTGAGGGACAGGGGGTCCGCGGCTACACCTTC.